Presented here are 2 T cell receptor beta chains from one specimen sequenced in a study of T cell responses to AZD1222 COVID-19 vaccine. This table comes from immunoSEQ multiplex PCR, and its TCRdb copy is limited to in-frame clones, with some not included. The table includes 95,000 to 150,000 clones, approximately 90% detected once. Sample: peripheral blood, taken on day 0 of AZD1222 vaccination. These receptor sequences come from an adult in good health.

The rearrangement links TRBV15 to TRBJ2-3; D is ambiguous. The CDR3 length is 16 residues. Trimming removed 4 bases at V and 2 bases at J, with 16 bases between. Germline V gene data show CDR1 as LNHNV and CDR2 as YYDKDF (reference sequence). The CDR3 nucleotides read TGTGCCACCAGCAACATCCGGGTCGGCTACACAGATACGCAGTATTTT. Amino acid sequence: CATSNIRVGYTDTQYF.

The rearrangement links TRBV5-1 to TRBJ2-7; maybe TRBD1 (5 bases). V lost 1 base, J lost 5 bases, and 10 bases lay in between. Germline V gene lookup returns CDR1 SGHRS and CDR2 YFSETQ. This CDR3 spans 13 amino acids. CDR3 coding DNA: TGCGCCAGCAGCTTGCAGGGTCCCGACGAGCAGTACTTC. Translated: CASSLQGPDEQYF.